This entry features one T cell receptor beta chain sequence. The CDR3 spans 12 residues. Germline V gene sequence: CDR1 SGDLS, CDR2 YYNGEE. Deletions cut 4 bases from V and 0 bases from J, with 5 bases between. This record belongs to a study of blood T cell repertoires in COVID-19. As originally analysed: For nucleated cells, counts were estimated from reference gene primer amplification. Clones were read by immunoSEQ multiplex PCR, and TCRdb kept only the in-frame ones, dropping some. The V and J calls and clone size were taken over from that table, and D and trimming were inferred from the DNA. The repertoire holds fewer than 150,000 clones, around nine tenths seen once, with 8.4% in the top ten.

Sequenced: peripheral blood. V is TRBV9 and J is TRBJ2-7; D gene unclear. This receptor was obtained from a woman in her 70s who had recovered from COVID-19. CDR3: CASSLTSYEQYF. Here the CDR3 DNA reads TGTGCCAGCAGCCTAACCTCCTACGAGCAGTACTTC.